Below are 19 T cell receptor beta chains sequenced from a single sample in a study of T-cell reconstitution after alpha-beta-depleted transplantation in children. Researchers prepared the TCRbeta library using unique molecular identifiers, the study reports. One entry per CDR3 protein, called by TCRdb with MiXCR from the PCR reads. The sample consists of approximately 490,000 distinct CDR3 sequences, approximately 12% of them appearing once. This sample comprised PBMCs from the stem cell graft donor, obtained from the stem cell graft. These receptors originate from a human donor who donated a stem cell graft to a child with combined immunodeficiency.

This clonotype has at least ten counts. The rearrangement joins TRBV9 to TRBJ2-1, with D maybe TRBD1 (5 bases). Germline-derived CDR1 and CDR2 are SGDLS and YYNGEE. V lost 7 bases and J lost 8, with 16 bases in between. The CDR3 extends over 13 amino acids. In DNA, the CDR3 is TGTGCCAGCTCCTGGGGCTTTCAGGATGAGCAGTTCTTC. The encoded protein is CASSWGFQDEQFF.

This chain connects TRBV7-8 to TRBJ2-5; TRBD2 agrees at 8 bases. This CDR3 is 13 amino acids long. Germline V gene sequence: CDR1 SGHVS, CDR2 FQNEAQ. Trimming took 11 bases from V and 2 from J; bases not matched to a gene: 7. The CDR3 DNA follows: TGTGCCCACGGGGGGGCCGCTCAAGAGACCCAGTACTTC. As protein: CAHGGAAQETQYF.

The V and J genes are TRBV19 and TRBJ2-1, with TRBD1 identical over 7 bases. V dropped 0 bases and J dropped 4; count of bases not matched to a gene: 6. Germline CDR1 and CDR2: LNHDA and SQIVND (reference sequence). CDR3 length equals 16 residues. The CDR3 region is CASSIDRQGDYNEQFF. CDR3 in DNA: TGTGCCAGTAGTATAGATCGGCAGGGGGATTACAATGAGCAGTTCTTC.

This clonotype was found many times. The chain links TRBV19 to TRBJ2-1; tentative D call: TRBD2 (6 bases). Deletions cut 7 bases from V and 9 bases from J, with 16 bases between. The CDR3 sequence is 13 residues long. CDR1 is LNHDA and CDR2 is SQIVND in the germline V gene (reference sequence). In DNA form, the CDR3 reads TGTGCCAGTACACCACTAGCAGCGGGTGAGCAGTTCTTC. The encoded protein is CASTPLAAGEQFF. The whole variable domain, filled in from reference TRBV19 and TRBJ2-1, reads DGGITQSPKYLFRKEGQNVTLSCEQNLNHDAMYWYRQDPGQGLRLIYYSQIVNDFQKGDIAEGYSVSREKKESFPLTVTSAQKNPTAFYLCASTPLAAGEQFFGPGTRLTVL.

This chain uses TRBV30 with TRBJ2-1, with 7 bases matching TRBD1. The CDR3 spans 15 residues. After removal of 3 bases from V and 4 bases from J, the junction contained 9 bases not matched to a gene. Germline values: CDR1 GTSNPN, CDR2 SVGIG (reference sequence). The CDR3 here is CAWRVRDRPYNEQFF. The CDR3 nucleotides are TGTGCCTGGAGGGTCCGGGACAGACCATACAATGAGCAGTTCTTC.

In its sample, this clonotype was seen a few times. The gene calls are TRBV24-1 and TRBJ2-7; unclear D gene. The CDR3 has 13 amino acids. The V and J ends lost 4 bases and 3 bases respectively, with 9 bases between them. From germline, CDR1 is KGHDR and CDR2 SFDVKD. DNA for the CDR3: TGTGCCACCAGTGACTCCCTATACTACGAGCAGTACTTC. Protein product: CATSDSLYYEQYF.

The chain is built from TRBV27 and TRBJ1-2; TRBD1 is a possible D gene (5 bases). CDR1 and CDR2 (germline): MNHEY, SMNVEV (reference sequence). The CDR3 spans 12 residues. V lost 6 bases to trimming and J lost 6 bases, with 11 bases between them. The CDR3 coding sequence is TGTGCCAGCAGCCCAGGGTCGGATGGCTACACCTTC. Amino acids: CASSPGSDGYTF.

A few counts support this clonotype. V and J are TRBV12-3 or TRBV12-4 and TRBJ1-6; maybe TRBD1 (5 bases). This CDR3 is 14 amino acids long. The ends were cut back, 6 bases at V and 5 bases at J, with 11 bases in the middle. CDR3 residues: CASRGRGDNSPLHF. The CDR3 DNA is TGTGCCAGCAGGGGGCGGGGGGATAATTCACCCCTCCACTTT.

This clonotype showed up many times. For the CDR3, the DNA is TGCAGTGCTGGGACCTCAAGCGGCTTCTACAATGAGCAGTTCTTC. Protein: CSAGTSSGFYNEQFF. This chain joins TRBV20-1 and TRBJ2-1, with D perhaps matching TRBD1 or TRBD2 (5 bases each). V shed 5 bases and J shed 3 bases, with 17 bases lying between them. This CDR3 comprises 15 residues. Germline values: CDR1 DFQATT, CDR2 SNEGSKA (reference sequence).

This clonotype is a singleton in its sample. The junction departs from the called germline gene at one end, perhaps through a read error. This chain uses TRBV29-1 with TRBJ2-7; 10 bases match TRBD1. The CDR3 has 16 amino acids. Germline V gene sequence: CDR1 SQVTM, CDR2 ANQGSEA. The CDR3 DNA sequence: TGCGGCGTCGGAAGTGGACAGGGGGGGAGGGCCTACGAGCAGTACTTC. Its protein is CGVGSGQGGRAYEQYF.

This chain connects TRBV7-8 to TRBJ2-1, with D perhaps matching TRBD1 or TRBD2 (6 bases each). Germline CDR1 is SGHVS and CDR2 is FQNEAQ. This CDR3 region has 14 residues. V was cut by 1 base and J by 8 bases, with 12 bases left in between. DNA of the CDR3: TGTGCCAGCAGCTTAGGAAGGGGGGCCGATGAGCAGTTCTTC. This translates into CASSLGRGADEQFF. Combining the CDR3 with reference TRBV7-8 and TRBJ2-1 gives the whole variable domain GAGVSQSPRYKVAKRGQDVALRCDPISGHVSLFWYQQALGQGPEFLTYFQNEAQLDKSGLPSDRFFAERPEGSVSTLKIQRTQQEDSAVYLCASSLGRGADEQFFGPGTRLTVL.

The genes are TRBV6-1 and TRBJ1-2, with 10 bases lining up with TRBD1. From germline, CDR1 is MNHNS and CDR2 SASEGT. J gave up 7 bases and V 6 bases, and 11 bases lay outside the gene matches. This CDR3 spans 15 amino acids. CDR3 protein: CASRRTGQGLGGYTF. DNA of the CDR3: TGTGCCAGCAGGCGTACGGGACAGGGGTTGGGTGGCTACACCTTC.

This clonotype was seen more than once but under ten times. One junction end does not reproduce the germline sequence, and a read error may be involved. The V gene is TRBV29-1, the J gene TRBJ1-1; perhaps TRBD1 as D (5 bases). Germline V gene data show CDR1 as SQVTM and CDR2 as ANQGSEA. The CDR3 sequence is 14 residues long. CDR3 sequence (DNA): TGCAGAGTTGACCCTCTCGGGTTAGGGGCTGAAGCTTTCTTT. Translated, it gives CRVDPLGLGAEAFF.

This clonotype was seen many times. V usage is TRBV11-3 and J usage is TRBJ2-1; TRBD2 matches at 11 bases. The CDR3 totals 16 residues. Germline-derived CDR1 and CDR2 are SGHNT and YENEEA. V gave up 5 bases and J gave up 5 bases; unmatched junction bases: 8. CDR3 DNA: TGTGCCAGCAGCCCCAGACTAGCGGGGATAAACAATGAGCAGTTCTTC. Translation gives CASSPRLAGINNEQFF.

The V and J genes are TRBV18 and TRBJ2-2; D uncertain. The V end was cut by 1 base, the J end by 1 base, with 4 bases between. Per the germline V gene, CDR1 is KGHSH and CDR2 is LQKENI. The CDR3 loop spans 14 amino acids. CDR3 sequence reads: CASSPLENTGELFF. CDR3 in DNA: TGTGCCAGCTCACCACTAGAGAACACCGGGGAGCTGTTTTTT.

This chain links TRBV7-9 with TRBJ2-7; 7 nucleotides match TRBD1. The CDR3 has 13 residues. The junction had 8 bases not matched to a gene; V was cut back by 5 bases and J by 7 bases. Germline V CDR1 and CDR2: SEHNR, FQNEAQ (reference sequence). The CDR3 sequence: CASSDSTGSEQYF. In DNA form, the CDR3 reads TGTGCCAGCAGCGATTCGACAGGGAGTGAGCAGTACTTC.

Notes on this clonotype: This may arise from a read error, as a much more abundant clone is one base away. The chain uses TRBV12-3 or TRBV12-4 and TRBJ2-1; D possibly corresponds to TRBD1 (5 bases). This CDR3 has 19 residues. CDR3 DNA sequence: TGTACCAGCAGTTTTCAACTGGACACCAGCGAGTACTCCTACAATGAGCAGTTCTTC. Translated, it gives CTSSFQLDTSEYSYNEQFF.

This clonotype came up a few times. The gene calls are TRBV6-4 and TRBJ2-3; 7 bases line up with TRBD1. V trimming: 4 bases; J trimming: 4 bases; junction bases outside the gene matches: 11. The CDR3 contains 16 residues. Germline CDR1 and CDR2: MRHNA and SNTAGT. Here the CDR3 reads CASSVTGTTGADTQYF. DNA of the CDR3: TGTGCCAGCAGTGTAACCGGGACAACAGGGGCAGATACGCAGTATTTT.

The chain uses TRBV6-2 or TRBV6-3 and TRBJ2-7; 7 bases are shared with TRBD1. Germline V lookup: CDR1 MNHEY, CDR2 SVGEGT. The CDR3 extends over 16 amino acids. J was trimmed by 3 bases and V by 5 bases; bases with no gene match: 13. The CDR3 sequence is CASSPRAGTDIYEQYF. CDR3 nucleotide sequence: TGTGCCAGCAGTCCTCGCGCCGGGACAGATATCTACGAGCAGTACTTC.